This TCR gamma chain was identified in a study of intestinal T cells in coeliac disease (dated by TCRdb to between 2020 and 2021). With respect to the entire study: Coeliac patients were found to be much younger than controls, with mean ages of approximately 17 versus 53 years recorded in the TRG cohort. The TCR-delta (TRD) cohort included duodenal biopsies from roughly 11 coeliac disease patients and roughly 11 non-coeliac controls. A second, larger TCR-gamma (TRG) cohort included duodenal biopsies from approximately 35 coeliac disease patients and 20 to 25 non-coeliac controls.

Paper-wide results and their limitations: In training, clustering based on TRD kmers put every one of the 22 biopsies in the right class, and the leave-one-out accuracy was reported as 91%. FFPE-derived DNA was found to be relatively degraded, and loss of a proportion of TCR sequences in each sample was likely caused by this degradation. TRG clustering correctly classified 51 of 54 biopsies (around 94%), with a reported leave-one-out accuracy of around 90%. Repeated CDR3 amino acid sequences could not be distinguished from PCR duplicates. A significant age difference was observed between coeliac and control groups, although significant classification was not yielded by an age-split analysis.

Points on this clone: The clone's antigen remains unknown. No base quality values were provided; no much bigger clone lies one nucleotide off.

Genomic DNA was extracted with the QIAamp DNA FFPE tissue kit from ten 5-um FFPE scrolls per case. Fully anonymised formalin-fixed paraffin-embedded duodenal biopsies surplus to diagnostic needs were used to test TCR repertoire-based classification of coeliac disease. The controls had upper endoscopy for reflux, dyspepsia or gastritis, and there was no clinical or histological suspicion of coeliac disease in any of the controls. CDR1 and CDR2 are drawn from the germline V gene (reference sequence): VTNTFY, YDVSTARD. Here V drops 12 bases and J drops 3 bases, and the junction holds 17 bases not matched to any gene. Its CDR3 holds 14 amino acids, cysteine through phenylalanine. The entry retains the CDR3 DNA only, 42 bases that are in frame from base 1. Library method: multiplex PCR. Sequencing relied on an Ion Torrent PGM. The LymphoTrack kit, which has primers carrying Illumina adapters, was used to amplify TRG repertoires from roughly 220 ng of biopsy DNA. TRG amplicons were purified with AMPure XP beads, quantified on a 2100 Bioanalyzer, and pooled equimolarly. TRG libraries were sequenced on an Ion PGM instrument. The original pipeline was this. Using FastX, any read was removed if more than 10% of its nucleotides had quality scores below the third quartile calculated per patient. IMGT/HighV-QUEST was used to align reads in order to assign V, D and J genes, locate CDR3 regions and judge functionality. After the sequences were translated into amino acids, every sequence predicted to be non-functional was thrown out. CDR3s were split into kmers with and without positional annotation, PCA was performed on kmer frequencies, and samples were clustered using all 1023 combinations of PCs 1-10. Classification was validated by leave-one-out cross-validation, re-optimising parameters on the remaining samples each time. Shannon diversity was calculated using the vegan R package from repeated random subsamples equal to the lowest read count. TCRdb reran clone calling on the public reads with CATT; rows sharing one DNA sequence were then combined. These V and J calls derive from TCRdb rather than the authors' analysis. This sample is represented by hundreds of gamma-chain clones; 54% of them were singletons. The top ten clones comprise almost 40% of the sample.

The chain couples TRGV3 to TRGJ1 or TRGJ2. The TCR was taken from a human donor who served as a control with a normal duodenal biopsy, not a healthy volunteer. Sequencing was performed on a duodenal biopsy. The sequenced DNA is TGTGCCCACCTGGGACAGGCCGGTTATTATAAGAAACTCTTT. Its product reads: CAHLGQAGYYKKLF.